This T cell receptor (beta chain) was sequenced in a study of regulatory T cells in long-lasting Graves disease (dated by TCRdb to the early 2020s). Turning to the overall study: Persistent Graves' disease was defined as antithyroid drug treatment for over 5 years with persistently positive TSH receptor autoantibodies. A total of 35 or so samples underwent TCR sequencing: some 13 from persistent and roughly 20 from newly diagnosed Graves' disease patients. In the clinical cohort, patients with persistent Graves' disease had used antithyroid drugs for an average of roughly 10 years. The study was conducted in China and was registered as a clinical trial. This study used TCR sequencing and RNA sequencing of peripheral blood to compare persistent Graves' disease patients against newly diagnosed Graves' disease patients.

The research as a whole found: The small sample size was acknowledged by the authors as a limitation that may reduce accuracy. More public clonotypes were shared among persistent patients (2,741) than among newly diagnosed patients (just under 1,000). Because the primary lesion, thyroid tissue, could not be accessed, the study looked at peripheral blood alone. Sequencing and analysis were restricted to the TCR beta chain. Compared with newly diagnosed patients, persistent Graves' disease patients had lower TCR Shannon entropy and fewer highly expanded clones, which suggests clonal expansion. Persistent disease showed preferential use of TRBV28, TRBJ1-2 and TRBJ2-5, whereas newly diagnosed disease favored TRBV20-1 and TRBJ2-1.

What this sample's time point label stands for: persistent/refractory GD, antithyroid drugs over 5 years with positive TRAb. For both TCR sequencing and RNA sequencing, RNA was extracted from PBMCs using TRIzol. The diagnosis of Graves' disease was made according to American Thyroid Association guidelines. The patients came from an endocrinology department in Xi'an, China. Each patient gave around 9 milliliters of peripheral blood, collected in an EDTA anticoagulant tube. Ficoll Paque Plus density gradient separation was used to isolate PBMCs, and no further T cell sorting was done. RNA quality was checked with an Agilent 2100 Bioanalyzer and agarose gel, and concentration with a NanoDrop 2000. Taken from cysteine to phenylalanine, the CDR3 has 14 residues. The sequence is cut down to CDR3 DNA, 42 bases in frame from base 1. V loses 2 bases, J loses 8 bases, and the germline ends lie 15 bases apart. For CDR1 and CDR2, the germline V gene (reference sequence) lists LGHDT and YNNKEL.

This clonotype was seen repeatedly, ten times or more. Its antigen target is currently unknown. Within one base of it there is no much larger clone, and no base qualities were kept. The library was built by means of multiplex PCR. For sequencing, an Illumina HiSeq 4000 was employed. CDR3 regions were amplified by Arm-PCR with iRepertoire HTBI primers to construct TCR beta libraries. Gel purification was performed on PCR products prior to sequencing. Concerning the study's data processing: Gene usage analysis of CDR3 amino acid clonotypes used the 62 TRBV and 14 to 15 TRBJ segments found across samples. COPE and FqMerger were used to merge filtered high-quality paired reads into contigs. BLAST was used to align contigs to IMGT TRBV, TRBD and TRBJ reference genes, with CDR3 defined following IMGT. Clonotypes above 0.1% frequency were classified as highly expanded clones. Shannon entropy was used to measure repertoire diversity, and the Gini coefficient was used to measure V-J evenness. Clonotypes shared by more than one individual were considered public. TCRdb reprocessed the public reads (quality trimming at Q25 with fastp, clone calling with MiXCR) and kept in-frame beta chains. Rows are combined by CDR3 protein, so each entry shows the most common genes and DNA. The V and J calls and clone size are TCRdb's, not the authors'. The sample profile shows about 660,000 distinct CDR3 sequences; around 30% of them were found once. In total, the top ten clones hold 35% to 55% of the sample.

Rearrangement joined TRBV3-1 to TRBJ1-2; TRBD1 is possibly the D segment (6 matching bases). The input for sequencing was peripheral blood mononuclear cells (PBMCs), taken when the disease was refractory, from a patient treated with antithyroid drugs. The sequence derives from a female donor with Graves disease. At the DNA level, the sequence is TGTGCCAGCAGCCAACAGATGACAGGTAGCGGCTACACCTTC. Translated, it gives CASSQQMTGSGYTF.